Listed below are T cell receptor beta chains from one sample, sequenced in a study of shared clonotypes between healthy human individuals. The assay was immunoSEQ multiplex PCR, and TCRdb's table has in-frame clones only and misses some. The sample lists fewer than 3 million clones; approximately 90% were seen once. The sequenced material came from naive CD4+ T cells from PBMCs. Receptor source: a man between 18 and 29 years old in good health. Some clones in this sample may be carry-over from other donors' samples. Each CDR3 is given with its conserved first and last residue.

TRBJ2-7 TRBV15 CATSSPAGLRKQYF
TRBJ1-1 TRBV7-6 CASSRQTPPMNTEAFF
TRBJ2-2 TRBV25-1 CASRGTRGSDTGELFF
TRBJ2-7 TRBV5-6 CASSLPPGLAGGYEQYF
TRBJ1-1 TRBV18 CASSPLPEGAAFF
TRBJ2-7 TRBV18 CASSPGGQRAYEQYF
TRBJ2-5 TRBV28 CASSFTSPRVGGPYQETQYF
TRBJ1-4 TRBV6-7 CASSYPVNEKLFF
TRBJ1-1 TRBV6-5 CASSPPVANTEAFF
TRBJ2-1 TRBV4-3 CASSLRGRGYEQFF
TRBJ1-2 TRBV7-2 CASSPDRDELGLYGYTF
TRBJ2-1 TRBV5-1 CASKATSGSSYNEQFF
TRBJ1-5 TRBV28 CASSLYPGQEGGNQPQHF
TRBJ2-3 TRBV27 CASRDLAVGVDTQYF
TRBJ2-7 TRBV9 CASSALIQGAAEQYF
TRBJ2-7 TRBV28 CASSPPGTYEQYF
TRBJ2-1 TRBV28 CASRLAGGGNEQFF
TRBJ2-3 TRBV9 CASSVDWAASFTDTQYF
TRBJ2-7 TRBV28 CASSPPTTGVTYEQYF
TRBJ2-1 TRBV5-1 CASSLVANLYNEQFF
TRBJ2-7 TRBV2 CASSDQGALYEQYF
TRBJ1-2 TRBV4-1 CASSQSPIGGIDGYTF
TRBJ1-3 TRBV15 CATSRPGREPGNTIYF
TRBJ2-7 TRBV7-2 CASSPRLGLASGREQYF